These 25 T cell receptor beta chains were sequenced from one sample in a study of control samples from healthy donors and cancer patients. The protocol was immunoSEQ multiplex PCR, while the TCRdb copy is restricted to in-frame clones and leaves out a portion. Found here are about 79,000 clones, 93% of them singletons; the top ten hold 1.3%. Sequenced material: PBMCs. Receptors were obtained from a woman aged 40 to 50 with lung cancer.

The V and J genes are TRBV19 and TRBJ2-7; no reliable D call. CDR3 length: 13 residues. The germline V and J ends were trimmed by 3 bases and 0 bases, with 6 bases remaining between them. Germline V gene lookup returns CDR1 LNHDA and CDR2 SQIVND (reference sequence). This chain's CDR3 is CASSIGLSYEQYF. As DNA, the CDR3 is TGTGCCAGTAGTATTGGTCTCTCCTACGAGCAGTACTTC.

The chain carries TRBV5-4 and TRBJ2-5; D not certain. This CDR3 spans 12 amino acids. Trimming stripped 4 bases from V and 0 bases from J, with 4 bases between. From germline, CDR1 is SGHNT and CDR2 YYREEE (reference sequence). The CDR3 region is CASSRYQETQYF. The CDR3 DNA follows: TGTGCCAGCAGCAGGTACCAAGAGACCCAGTACTTC.

The chain joins TRBV19 to TRBJ2-7, with a weak D call TRBD1 (7 bases). Germline CDR1 and CDR2: LNHDA and SQIVND (reference sequence). Trimming pared 4 bases from V and 7 bases from J, leaving 20 bases between. The CDR3 length is 15 residues. As DNA, the CDR3 is TGTGCCAGTAGTACAGGGGGGCCGTTTCCTCTTGAGCAGTACTTC. It specifies CASSTGGPFPLEQYF.

The chain combines TRBV5-1 with TRBJ1-2, with unresolved D. This CDR3 comprises 13 residues. The V gene lost 3 bases and the J gene lost 2 bases, with 8 bases spanning the gap. From germline, CDR1 is SGHRS and CDR2 YFSETQ. DNA of the CDR3: TGCGCCAGCAGCTCGGACGGAAACTATGGCTACACCTTC. Translation: CASSSDGNYGYTF.

The rearrangement uses TRBV11-3 and TRBJ1-1; D may be TRBD1 (5 bases). Trimming shortened V by 8 bases and J by 3 bases, and 10 bases separated the two germline ends. CDR3 length equals 12 residues. Germline-derived CDR1 and CDR2 are SGHNT and YENEEA. The CDR3: CASRGRDTEAFF. As DNA, the CDR3 is TGTGCCAGCCGGGGACGGGACACTGAAGCTTTCTTT.

The V gene is TRBV2, the J gene TRBJ2-3, with 8 bases identical to TRBD1. V trimming: 5 bases; J trimming: 3 bases; junction bases outside the gene matches: 16. This CDR3 is built from 18 residues. Looked up from germline, CDR1 is SNHLY and CDR2 is FYNNEI. CDR3 amino acids: CASSKRPRDRSGTDTQYF. The CDR3 DNA is TGTGCCAGCAGTAAAAGGCCCCGGGACAGGAGTGGGACAGATACGCAGTATTTT.

In the case of this clone: This same CDR3 is encoded by further DNA sequences in the sample. The chain links TRBV12-3 or TRBV12-4 to TRBJ1-2, with unresolved D. The CDR3 has 10 amino acids. V dropped 4 bases and J dropped 8 bases, with 5 bases sitting between them. The CDR3 protein is CASSSGGYTF. As DNA, the CDR3 is TGTGCCAGCAGTTCGGGGGGCTACACCTTC.

V gene TRBV5-4 combines with J gene TRBJ1-2; maybe TRBD1 (6 bases). This CDR3 has 14 residues. Germline CDR1 reads SGHNT; CDR2 reads YYREEE (reference sequence). Trimming pared 5 bases from V and 8 bases from J, leaving 19 bases between. CDR3 nucleotides: TGTGCCAGCAGAGTCAATGCAGGGGTTGACGGCTACACCTTC. Translated, it gives CASRVNAGVDGYTF.

DNA of the CDR3: TGTGCCAGCAGCGTGGGGACAGGAGATATCTATGGCTACACCTTC. This sequence encodes CASSVGTGDIYGYTF. The chain combines TRBV9 with TRBJ1-2; TRBD1 matches 8 bases. Germline trimming cut 2 bases from V and 4 bases from J; bases unmatched to any gene: 7. Germline values: CDR1 SGDLS, CDR2 YYNGEE. The CDR3 is made up of 15 amino acids.

The V gene is TRBV7-6, the J gene TRBJ1-1, with D possibly TRBD1 on 5 matching bases. This CDR3 comprises 15 residues. Trimming cost V 3 bases and J 1 base, with 12 bases left between them. Germline V gives CDR1 SGHVS, CDR2 FNYEAQ. The DNA of the CDR3 is TGTGCCAGCAGCTTCATCAGGGTACCGAACACTGAAGCTTTCTTT. This sequence encodes CASSFIRVPNTEAFF. The full variable domain, completed using reference TRBV7-6 and TRBJ1-1, is GAGVSQSPRYKVTKRGQDVALRCDPISGHVSLYWYRQALGQGPEFLTYFNYEAQQDKSGLPNDRFSAERPEGSISTLTIQRTEQRDSAMYRCASSFIRVPNTEAFFGQGTRLTVV.

The CDR3 coding sequence is TGTGCCAGCAGCACCCGGGACAGGGTTCATTCTAACTATGGCTACACCTTC. Encoded protein: CASSTRDRVHSNYGYTF. V usage is TRBV9 and J usage is TRBJ1-2; TRBD1 aligns across 9 bases. CDR1 and CDR2 from the germline V gene are SGDLS and YYNGEE. The J segment lost 0 bases and the V segment lost 4 bases, leaving 10 bases of the junction unmatched. There are 17 residues in the CDR3.

This rearrangement joins TRBV19 to TRBJ1-5; D remains ambiguous. Per the germline V gene, CDR1 is LNHDA and CDR2 is SQIVND (reference sequence). Trimming cost V 8 bases and J 6 bases, with 11 bases left between them. The CDR3 totals 12 residues. DNA for the CDR3: TGTGCCAGTGCCGAGTGGAGTCAGCCCCAGCATTTT. This translates into CASAEWSQPQHF. Drawing the rest from reference TRBV19 and TRBJ1-5, the complete variable domain is DGGITQSPKYLFRKEGQNVTLSCEQNLNHDAMYWYRQDPGQGLRLIYYSQIVNDFQKGDIAEGYSVSREKKESFPLTVTSAQKNPTAFYLCASAEWSQPQHFGDGTRLSIL.

The CDR3 DNA is TGTGCCAGCAGTGAAGGCAGAGGGAACGGGAATGAGCAGTTCTTC. It is translated as CASSEGRGNGNEQFF. V and J are TRBV2 and TRBJ2-1; possibly TRBD2 for D (5 bases). The CDR3 contains 15 residues. Looked up from germline, CDR1 is SNHLY and CDR2 is FYNNEI. Trimming pared 1 base from V and 7 bases from J, leaving 14 bases between. The full variable domain, with the rest looked up from reference TRBV2 and TRBJ2-1, is EPEVTQTPSHQVTQMGQEVILRCVPISNHLYFYWYRQILGQKVEFLVSFYNNEISEKSEIFDDQFSVERPDGSNFTLKIRSTKLEDSAMYFCASSEGRGNGNEQFFGPGTRLTVL.

This chain links TRBV5-1 with TRBJ2-3, with 9 bases aligning to TRBD2. With 0 bases clipped from V and 2 bases from J, the junction kept 4 bases outside the gene matches. Germline CDR1 reads SGHRS; CDR2 reads YFSETQ. There are 16 residues in the CDR3. The CDR3 is CASSLGGGGDTDTQYF. CDR3 DNA: TGCGCCAGCAGCTTGGGCGGCGGGGGGGACACAGATACGCAGTATTTT.

This clone was found once. The chain employs TRBV7-9 and TRBJ1-5; D gene ambiguous. Germline CDR1 and CDR2: SEHNR and FQNEAQ (reference sequence). The CDR3 is 15 amino acids. V dropped 5 bases and J dropped 2 bases, with 13 bases sitting between them. The CDR3 coding sequence is TGTGCCAGCAGCGGGCAAGGTTGGGGCAATCAGCCCCAGCATTTT. It specifies CASSGQGWGNQPQHF.

This clone was recorded only once. The chain links TRBV9 to TRBJ1-1; tentative D call: TRBD1 (6 bases). Germline loops: CDR1 SGDLS, CDR2 YYNGEE. The V end lost 0 bases, the J end lost 10 bases, and 13 bases lay between the germline ends. This CDR3 has 13 residues. CDR3 nucleotide sequence: TGTGCCAGCAGCGTAGCTGGGGGGCGAGGAGCTTTCTTT. Its protein is CASSVAGGRGAFF.

The V gene is TRBV20-1, the J gene TRBJ1-5, with D perhaps matching TRBD1 (6 bases). Trimming took 3 bases from V and 7 from J, leaving 16 bases between them. The CDR3 extends over 14 amino acids. The germline gives CDR1 DFQATT, CDR2 SNEGSKA (reference sequence). The DNA for the CDR3 is TGCAGTGCTAGTTCAACCCCAGGGGAGCAGCCCCAGCATTTT. Translation: CSASSTPGEQPQHF.

As concerns this clone: One junction end does not reproduce the germline sequence, and a read error may be involved. The chain links TRBV11-3 to TRBJ2-1; D gene unclear. Germline CDR1 is SGHNT and CDR2 is YENEEA. This CDR3 comprises 11 residues. CDR3 sequence: CASSSDNEQFF. The CDR3 bases are TGTGCCAGCAGCTCCGACAATGAGCAGTTCTTC.

The chain combines TRBV11-2 with TRBJ2-1, with D maybe TRBD2 (7 bases). Germline lookup yields CDR1 SGHAT and CDR2 FQNNGV. This CDR3 contains 16 residues. The V gene lost 6 bases and the J gene lost 6 bases, with 21 bases spanning the gap. The CDR3 nucleotides are TGTGCCAGCAGTTACACTCCGGGGGGCCAAGCCAATGAGCAGTTCTTC. This encodes CASSYTPGGQANEQFF.

The chain employs TRBV18 and TRBJ1-2; D not certain. Trimming cost V 5 bases and J 2 bases, with 9 bases left between them. This CDR3 is built from 13 residues. Germline V lookup: CDR1 KGHSH, CDR2 LQKENI. The DNA of the CDR3 is TGTGCCAGCTCAGAGGTTTCCAACTATGGCTACACCTTC. Its protein product is CASSEVSNYGYTF. Full variable domain (outside the CDR3, taken from reference TRBV18 and TRBJ1-2): NAGVMQNPRHLVRRRGQEARLRCSPMKGHSHVYWYRQLPEEGLKFMVYLQKENIIDESGMPKERFSAEFPKEGPSILRIQQVVRGDSAAYFCASSEVSNYGYTFGSGTRLTVV.

The J gene is TRBJ1-2, the V gene TRBV5-6; 8 bases are shared with TRBD1. CDR1 and CDR2 (germline): SGHDT, YYEEEE. The CDR3 is 15 residues long. Trimming at V came to 4 bases and at J to 4 bases, leaving 9 bases not matched to a gene. DNA of the CDR3: TGTGCCAGCAGCCCTCTGACAGGGGTAGCCTATGGCTACACCTTC. Translating it yields CASSPLTGVAYGYTF.

This chain connects TRBV27 to TRBJ2-7; no definite D call. The germline CDR1 and CDR2 sequences are MNHEY and SMNVEV (reference sequence). There are 11 residues in the CDR3. Trimming stripped 4 bases from V and 7 bases from J, with 8 bases between. This CDR3 reads CASSSSREQYF. Here the CDR3 DNA reads TGTGCCAGCAGTTCCTCTAGAGAGCAGTACTTC.

The chain is built from TRBV11-2 and TRBJ2-1; D uncertain. There are 17 residues in the CDR3. Germline CDR1 reads SGHAT; CDR2 reads FQNNGV. Trimming removed 5 bases from V and 8 bases from J, with 25 bases in between. The CDR3 spells CASSPAILTIPDHEQFF. The CDR3 DNA reads as TGTGCCAGCAGCCCCGCAATCCTCACGATACCGGACCATGAGCAGTTCTTC.

J is TRBJ2-3 and V is TRBV27; D is ambiguous. Trimming took off 7 bases at V and 2 bases at J, with 10 bases between the two ends. Germline V gene data show CDR1 as MNHEY and CDR2 as SMNVEV (reference sequence). The CDR3 spans 13 residues. The CDR3 loop reads CASKAIFTDTQYF. CDR3 DNA sequence: TGTGCCAGCAAGGCCATTTTCACAGATACGCAGTATTTT.

The chain employs TRBV27 and TRBJ1-5, with D perhaps TRBD1 (5 bases). There are 14 residues in the CDR3. Germline V CDR1 and CDR2: MNHEY, SMNVEV (reference sequence). V was cut by 2 bases and J by 9 bases, with 14 bases left in between. CDR3 sequence reads: CASSLGPGDAPQHF. Written as DNA, the CDR3 is TGTGCCAGCAGTTTAGGGCCGGGGGATGCGCCCCAGCATTTT.